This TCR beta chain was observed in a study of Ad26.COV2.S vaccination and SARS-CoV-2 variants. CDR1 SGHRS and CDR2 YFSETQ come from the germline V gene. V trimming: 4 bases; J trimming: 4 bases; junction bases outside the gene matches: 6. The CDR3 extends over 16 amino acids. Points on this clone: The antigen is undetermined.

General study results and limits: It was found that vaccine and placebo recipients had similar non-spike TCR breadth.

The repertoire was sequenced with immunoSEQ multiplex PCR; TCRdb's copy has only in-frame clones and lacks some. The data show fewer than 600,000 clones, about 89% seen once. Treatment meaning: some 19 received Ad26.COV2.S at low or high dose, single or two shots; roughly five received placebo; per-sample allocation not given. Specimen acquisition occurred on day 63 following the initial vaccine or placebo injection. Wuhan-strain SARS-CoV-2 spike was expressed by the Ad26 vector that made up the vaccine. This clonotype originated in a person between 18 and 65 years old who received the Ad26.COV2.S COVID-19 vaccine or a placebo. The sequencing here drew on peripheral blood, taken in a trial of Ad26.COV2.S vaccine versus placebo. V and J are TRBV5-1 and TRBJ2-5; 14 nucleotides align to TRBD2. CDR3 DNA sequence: TGCGCCAGCAGCCCCCCGGGACTAGCGGGAGCAGAGACCCAGTACTTC. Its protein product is CASSPPGLAGAETQYF.